A single sample gave rise to the 13 T cell receptor beta chains below, sequenced in a study of OX40 agonist ivuxolimab in advanced cancers. The method was immunoSEQ multiplex PCR; TCRdb's version includes in-frame clones alone and lacks a portion of them. Of roughly 73,000 clones in the sample, around 88% were seen once. Sequencing used CD4+ or CD8+ T cells sorted from blood, obtained in a trial of the OX40 agonist ivuxolimab. Every receptor here comes from an adult with an advanced solid tumor such as melanoma, head and neck, liver or kidney cancer.

This sequence joins TRBV30 and TRBJ1-3; 8 bases agree with TRBD1. Trimming removed 3 bases from V and 5 bases from J; junction bases left unmatched: 12. CDR3 length: 16 residues. Looked up from germline, CDR1 is GTSNPN and CDR2 is SVGIG (reference sequence). This chain's CDR3 is CAWSGVNWTGRNTIYF. DNA for the CDR3: TGTGCCTGGAGCGGGGTTAACTGGACAGGGAGAAACACCATATATTTT. Full variable domain (outside the CDR3, taken from reference TRBV30 and TRBJ1-3): SQTIHQWPATLVQPVGSPLSLECTVEGTSNPNLYWYRQAAGRGLQLLFYSVGIGQISSEVPQNLSASRPQDRQFILSSKKLLLSDSGFYLCAWSGVNWTGRNTIYFGEGSWLTVV.

This clone was found a few times. This chain joins TRBV5-1 and TRBJ2-2, with 9 bases identical to TRBD1. This CDR3 contains 17 residues. Trimming took 6 bases from V and 3 from J; bases not matched to a gene: 12. Germline V gene data show CDR1 as SGHRS and CDR2 as YFSETQ. CDR3 loop: CASKYSRTGDYTGELFF. For the CDR3, the DNA is TGCGCCAGCAAGTATTCCCGGACAGGGGATTACACCGGGGAGCTGTTTTTT.

The rearrangement joins TRBV4-1 to TRBJ2-7; D ambiguous. The CDR3 is made up of 15 amino acids. V was cut by 1 base and J by 2 bases, with 12 bases left in between. The germline V gene has CDR1 MGHRA and CDR2 YSYEKL. As DNA, the CDR3 is TGCGCCAGCAGCCAAGGGCCGGTTGGAACCTACGAGCAGTACTTC. It encodes CASSQGPVGTYEQYF.

J is TRBJ2-2 and V is TRBV5-5; D is uncertain. This CDR3 is 15 amino acids long. Trimming left V 4 bases short and J 1 base short, with 11 bases between. CDR1 and CDR2 from the germline V gene are SGHKS and YYEKEE (reference sequence). The CDR3 region is CASSAAPGNTGELFF. For the CDR3, the DNA is TGTGCCAGCAGCGCCGCCCCCGGGAACACCGGGGAGCTGTTTTTT.

This clone occurred a few times. This sequence joins TRBV28 and TRBJ1-1; D call uncertain. Looked up from germline, CDR1 is MDHEN and CDR2 is SYDVKM. CDR3 length: 12 amino acids. Trimming shortened V by 6 bases and J by 8 bases, and 13 bases separated the two germline ends. The CDR3 DNA is TGTGCCAGCAGCCCATTGGAGAGAGAAGCTTTCTTT. It codes for CASSPLEREAFF.

The rearrangement uses TRBV6-6 and TRBJ2-2; 9 bases line up with TRBD2. This CDR3 is built from 15 residues. The V segment lost 0 bases and the J segment 6 bases; nucleotides outside the gene matches: 2. Germline CDR1 is MNHNY and CDR2 is SVGAGI (reference sequence). The CDR3 region is CASSYSTSGPGELFF. In DNA, the CDR3 is TGTGCCAGCAGTTACTCCACTAGCGGGCCCGGGGAGCTGTTTTTT.

The chain recombines TRBV7-2 with TRBJ2-2, with TRBD1 matching 9 bases. CDR3 size: 18 residues. Germline trimming cut 1 base from V and 5 bases from J; bases unmatched to any gene: 11. Per the germline V gene, CDR1 is SGHTA and CDR2 is FQGNSA. As DNA, the CDR3 is TGTGCCAGCAGCTTAGGCCCCCGGGACAGGGAGGGAACCGGGGAGCTGTTTTTT. Protein: CASSLGPRDREGTGELFF.

The J gene is TRBJ2-1, the V gene TRBV15; 9 positions match TRBD2. Germline-derived CDR1 and CDR2 are LNHNV and YYDKDF (reference sequence). CDR3 size: 15 residues. The ends lost 1 base at V and 15 bases at J; junction bases unmatched: 13. The CDR3 loop reads CATSRGLAGAGFLFF. The DNA of the CDR3 is TGTGCCACCAGCAGAGGGTTAGCGGGAGCCGGGTTTCTGTTCTTC.

The rearrangement uses TRBV5-6 and TRBJ2-3; no clear D gene. CDR1 is SGHDT, CDR2 YYEEEE, per germline. CDR3 size: 14 residues. V was shortened by 2 bases and J by 1 base, with 8 bases between the two germline ends. In DNA, the CDR3 is TGTGCCAGCAGCTTCGGCGCGGGCACAGATACGCAGTATTTT. It is translated as CASSFGAGTDTQYF.

The V call is TRBV7-8, the J call TRBJ1-1; D is uncertain. The germline CDR1 and CDR2 sequences are SGHVS and FQNEAQ. This CDR3 region has 13 residues. V was pared by 1 base and J by 1 base, with 4 bases between. CDR3 sequence reads: CASSLVGNTEAFF. The CDR3 DNA reads as TGTGCCAGCAGCTTAGTGGGGAACACTGAAGCTTTCTTT.

The genes are TRBV2 and TRBJ2-7, with D unclear. Per germline, CDR1 SNHLY and CDR2 FYNNEI. V was pared by 8 bases and J by 4 bases, with 12 bases between. This CDR3 spans 12 amino acids. The DNA for the CDR3 is TGTGCCAGCGCCAGGAACGGGTACGAGCAGTACTTC. Encoded protein: CASARNGYEQYF.

The chain combines TRBV5-1 with TRBJ2-2; the D is unclear. The length of the CDR3 is 14 residues. Trimming left V 1 base short and J 0 bases short, with 4 bases between. CDR1 and CDR2 from the germline V gene are SGHRS and YFSETQ. The CDR3, as DNA: TGCGCCAGCAGCTTGATGACGAACACCGGGGAGCTGTTTTTT. Its protein is CASSLMTNTGELFF.

This clone has just one count. The rearrangement joins TRBV14 to TRBJ2-7; D remains ambiguous. The CDR3 covers 13 residues. Trimming left V 4 bases short and J 0 bases short, with 7 bases between. Germline CDR1 reads SGHDN; CDR2 reads FVKESK. CDR3: CASSPRTSYEQYF. The CDR3 coding sequence is TGTGCCAGCAGCCCCAGGACCTCCTACGAGCAGTACTTC.